These T cell receptor beta chains were read from a single sample in a study of blood T cells in healthy people across ages. TCRdb processed the 5' RACE reads anew with MiXCR; each CDR3 protein has one entry. Among roughly 680,000 distinct CDR3 sequences listed, more than 45% were seen once. The sequenced sample consisted of blood. Receptors originate from a woman of 80 years or more in good health. Both conserved end residues are part of each CDR3.

v_call	j_call	cdr3_aa
TRBV6-5	TRBJ2-7	CASKNRGPDEQYF
TRBV20-1	TRBJ2-5	CSARAPGQGYNEQYF
TRBV24-1	TRBJ2-5	CATSRPALQETQYF
TRBV2	-	CASTTTGRWVSEQYF
TRBV4-1	TRBJ2-7	CASSQRDYYEQYF
TRBV2	TRBJ2-3	CASSDASGYTDTQYF
TRBV6-2/TRBV6-3	TRBJ2-1	CASSYSGRGANEQFF
TRBV4-1	TRBJ2-1	CASSQEDRDNNEQFF
TRBV6-2/TRBV6-3	TRBJ1-5	CASSKAENQPQHF
TRBV7-3	TRBJ1-6	CASTFRQGGSPLHF
TRBV6-6	TRBJ2-5	CASSATRVKTQYF
TRBV12-3/TRBV12-4	-	CASSLRAGANEQYF
TRBV18	TRBJ1-5	CASSPLGTGNQPQHF
TRBV24-1	TRBJ2-5	CATSDMDRGRETQYF
TRBV4-3	-	CASSQEGLGGETQYF
TRBV7-3	TRBJ2-5	CASSFGGQETQYF
TRBV3-1	TRBJ1-2	CASRSGEAGYGYTF
TRBV29-1	TRBJ2-5	CSVAPGQGSLIGNEQYF
TRBV15	TRBJ2-3	CATSRDKLAVTDTQYF
TRBV28	TRBJ1-5	CASSLNPLGGWQPQHF
TRBV4-2	TRBJ1-1	CASRPRENTEAFF
TRBV2	TRBJ2-1	CASRAGVTNYNEQFF
TRBV6-2/TRBV6-3	TRBJ2-4	CASSSPPLGSKNIQYF
TRBV11-2	TRBJ2-3	CASSVGEGDTQYF
TRBV5-1	TRBJ1-1	CASSWGRVNTEAFF
TRBV25-1	TRBJ1-6	CASGPKGNSPLHF
TRBV12-3/TRBV12-4	TRBJ1-5	CASSLNRGGQPQHF
TRBV29-1	TRBJ2-7	CSGGGLYEQYF
TRBV10-3	TRBJ1-5	CAISERGAGQPQHF
TRBV3-1	TRBJ1-3	CASSRRQGTSGNTIYF
TRBV3-1	TRBJ1-5	CAQPHQTGPMGQPQHF
TRBV20-1	TRBJ2-6	CSASAGANVLTF
TRBV20-1	TRBJ2-1	CSATSGSAYNEQFF
TRBV10-3	TRBJ1-6	CAIRGSVDNSPLHF
TRBV6-1	TRBJ2-7	CASTVGISYEQYF
TRBV6-1	TRBJ2-3	CASRPRTLAGGQDTQYF
TRBV20-1	TRBJ2-3	CSAGPRGTDTQYF
TRBV7-2	TRBJ2-7	CASSPRGQGAEEQYF
TRBV5-1	TRBJ2-3	CASSLGASTDTQYF
TRBV5-1	TRBJ2-1	CASSEDPGQGDNEQFF
TRBV4-2	TRBJ1-6	CACSQEVGGDSPLHF
TRBV6-1	TRBJ2-5	CASSEAPGVETQYF
TRBV5-1	TRBJ2-3	CASSSGQGAVADTQYF
TRBV7-9	TRBJ2-1	CASSSPVGHLTYNEQFF
TRBV29-1	TRBJ2-3	CSGHLEDTQYF
TRBV9	TRBJ2-1	CASSPAGAQYNEQFF
TRBV7-2	TRBJ2-1	CASRQGVRDEQFF
TRBV6-2/TRBV6-3	TRBJ1-1	CASSDQGFPEAFF
TRBV12-3/TRBV12-4	TRBJ2-5	CASSLHPKIAEQETQYF
TRBV7-9	TRBJ2-1	CASSLATGRVGNEQFF